These T cell receptor beta chains were read from a single sample in a study of Ad26.COV2.S vaccination and SARS-CoV-2 variants. The assay was immunoSEQ multiplex PCR, and TCRdb's table has in-frame clones only and misses some. Counted here are over 400,000 clones, 80% to 95% occurring once; the ten biggest clones make up about 4.5%. Sequencing used peripheral blood, obtained in a trial of Ad26.COV2.S vaccine versus placebo. The receptors were gathered from a person between 18 and 65 years old who received the Ad26.COV2.S COVID-19 vaccine or a placebo. CDR3s include the opening cysteine and the closing phenylalanine or tryptophan. D genes are given only for firm matches.

>TRBD1|TRBV9|TRBJ2-5
CASSERQGMETQYF
TGTGCCAGCAGCGAACGACAGGGTATGGAGACCCAGTACTTC
>TRBD2|TRBV7-9|TRBJ2-3
CASSLTTSSDTQYF
TGTGCCAGCAGCTTAACGACTAGCTCAGATACGCAGTATTTT
>.|TRBV28|TRBJ1-2
CARDEFNYGYTF
TGTGCCAGGGATGAGTTTAACTATGGCTACACCTTC
>.|TRBV28|TRBJ1-5
CASSPGHLRDQPQHF
TGTGCCAGCAGTCCGGGACACCTCAGGGATCAGCCCCAGCATTTT
>TRBD1|TRBV29-1|TRBJ1-1
CSVERWGQAGTEAFF
TGCAGCGTTGAAAGGTGGGGACAGGCGGGGACTGAAGCTTTCTTT
>.|TRBV5-5|TRBJ1-4
CASSLSLGGVNEKLFF
TGTGCCAGCAGCCTCTCGCTCGGCGGGGTTAATGAAAAACTGTTTTTT
>TRBD2|TRBV6-6|TRBJ2-1
CASRLPLAGVNNEQFF
TGTGCCAGCAGGCTGCCTCTAGCGGGAGTAAACAATGAGCAGTTCTTC
>.|TRBV12-1|TRBJ2-2
CASRSQNTGELFF
TGTGCCAGCAGAAGCCAAAACACCGGGGAGCTGTTTTTT
>TRBD1|TRBV9|TRBJ2-1
CASSVEGGGDRGHEQFF
TGTGCCAGCAGCGTAGAAGGGGGCGGAGACAGGGGTCATGAGCAGTTCTTC
>.|TRBV7-9|TRBJ1-2
CASSLRQGGYTF
TGTGCCAGCAGCTTACGCCAGGGTGGCTACACCTTC
>TRBD1|TRBV6-2/TRBV6-3|TRBJ2-3
CASSYGSGTGSDTQYF
TGTGCCAGCAGTTACGGCAGTGGGACAGGGTCCGATACGCAGTATTTT
>.|TRBV4-2|TRBJ2-5
CASSQKGRQETQYF
TGTGCCAGCAGCCAAAAGGGTCGTCAAGAGACCCAGTACTTC
>TRBD2|TRBV5-4|TRBJ2-1
CASKAAGVEEQFF
TGTGCCAGCAAAGCGGCGGGGGTTGAGGAGCAGTTCTTC
>.|TRBV5-4|TRBJ2-1
CASTVGGSVEQFF
TGTGCCAGTACCGTTGGGGGGAGTGTTGAGCAGTTCTTC
>.|TRBV6-4|TRBJ2-1
CASSDEGIPSYNEQFF
TGTGCCAGCAGTGACGAGGGCATCCCTTCCTACAATGAGCAGTTCTTC
>.|TRBV18|TRBJ1-6
CASSPKDLNSPLHF
TGTGCCAGCTCACCAAAGGACCTAAATTCACCCCTCCACTTT
>TRBD2|TRBV7-3|TRBJ2-3
CASSTWTSGRLVADTQYF
TGTGCCAGCAGCACTTGGACTAGCGGGAGGTTGGTTGCGGATACGCAGTATTTT
>.|TRBV6-6|TRBJ2-7
CASSPLNSNSYEQYF
TGTGCCAGCAGTCCCCTCAACTCGAATTCCTACGAGCAGTACTTC
>TRBD2|TRBV5-1|TRBJ2-3
CASSLGLAVLSADTQYF
TGCGCCAGCAGCTTGGGACTAGCGGTTTTATCAGCAGATACGCAGTATTTT
>.|TRBV4-3|TRBJ1-2
CASSQEGRVANGYTF
TGCGCCAGCAGCCAAGAGGGGAGAGTCGCCAATGGCTACACCTTC